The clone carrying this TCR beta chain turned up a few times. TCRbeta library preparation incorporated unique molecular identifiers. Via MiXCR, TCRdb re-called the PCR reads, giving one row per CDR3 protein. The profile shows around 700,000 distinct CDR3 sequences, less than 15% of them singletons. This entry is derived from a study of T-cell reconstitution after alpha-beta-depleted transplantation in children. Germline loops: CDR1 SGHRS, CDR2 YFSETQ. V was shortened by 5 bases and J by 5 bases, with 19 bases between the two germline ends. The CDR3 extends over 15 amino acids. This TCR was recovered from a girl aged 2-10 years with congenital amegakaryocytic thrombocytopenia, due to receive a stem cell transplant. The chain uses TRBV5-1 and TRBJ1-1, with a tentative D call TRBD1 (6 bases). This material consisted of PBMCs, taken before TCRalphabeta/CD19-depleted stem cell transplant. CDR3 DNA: TGCGCCAGCAGGGATGACAGGTCGACGGTTACTGAAGCTTTCTTT. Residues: CASRDDRSTVTEAFF.